Shown below are 19 T cell receptor beta chains from a single sample sequenced in a study of blood T cell repertoires in COVID-19. TCRdb's table, derived via immunoSEQ multiplex PCR, lists solely in-frame clones and lacks some. The profile shows fewer than 120,000 clones, 76% of them singletons. The sequenced sample consisted of peripheral blood. These receptors were taken from a woman aged 80 or over with acute or convalescent COVID-19.

The chain employs TRBV6-5 and TRBJ2-7; 12 nucleotides match TRBD2. The CDR3 has 16 residues. Germline-derived CDR1 and CDR2 are MNHEY and SVGAGI. The V and J ends lost 0 bases and 5 bases, in that order; junction bases with no gene match: 5. Here the CDR3 DNA reads TGTGCCAGCAGTTACTCTCGGACTAGCGGGAACAACGAGCAGTACTTC. It translates to CASSYSRTSGNNEQYF.

The rearrangement joins TRBV29-1 to TRBJ2-1, with 12 bases lining up with TRBD2. CDR3 length: 15 residues. Germline V lookup: CDR1 SQVTM, CDR2 ANQGSEA. Trimming cost V 4 bases and J 5 bases; bases outside gene matches: 6. The CDR3 here is CSVAPGLAGHNEQFF. CDR3 nucleotides: TGCAGCGTTGCCCCCGGACTAGCGGGACACAATGAGCAGTTCTTC.

The chain carries TRBV3-1 (or the pseudogene TRBV3-2) and TRBJ2-3; TRBD2 matches at 7 bases. Per germline, CDR1 LGHDT and CDR2 YNNKEL (reference sequence). Germline trimming cut 2 bases from V and 13 bases from J; bases unmatched to any gene: 9. The CDR3 sequence is 13 residues long. The CDR3 region has the DNA TGTGCCAGCAGCCAATCTCTGGGCGGGAGTAAGTATTTT. It translates to CASSQSLGGSKYF.

The V call is TRBV6-2 or TRBV6-3, the J call TRBJ1-2; TRBD1 aligns across 9 bases. V lost 5 bases to trimming and J lost 8 bases; unmatched junction nucleotides: 12. Germline V gene lookup returns CDR1 MNHEY and CDR2 SVGEGT. This CDR3 has 15 residues. The chain's CDR3 is CASSATGGLPPGYTF. CDR3 nucleotide sequence: TGTGCCAGCAGTGCTACAGGGGGCTTGCCTCCCGGCTACACCTTC.

This rearrangement joins TRBV6-1 to TRBJ1-2; no clear D gene. The germline gives CDR1 MNHNS, CDR2 SASEGT. Trimming shortened V by 3 bases and J by 3 bases, and 23 bases separated the two germline ends. This CDR3 contains 18 residues. This CDR3 is CASSDAAGKAKVYYGYTF. The CDR3 DNA sequence: TGTGCCAGCAGTGACGCAGCCGGGAAGGCGAAGGTTTACTATGGCTACACCTTC.

Only one count was recorded for this clone. The V and J genes are TRBV11-2 and TRBJ2-7; TRBD2 might be the D (6 bases). V lost 3 bases and J lost 3, with 12 bases in between. The germline V gene encodes CDR1 SGHAT and CDR2 FQNNGV. This CDR3 contains 14 residues. The CDR3, as DNA: TGTGCCAGCAGCTTGAGACTAGGAAGCTACGAGCAGTACTTC. This gives the protein CASSLRLGSYEQYF.

The chain employs TRBV5-1 and TRBJ2-7; 12 bases line up with TRBD1. V lost 4 bases and J lost 7; bases outside the gene matches: 6. The CDR3 has 14 amino acids. CDR1 and CDR2 (germline): SGHRS, YFSETQ. The CDR3 DNA reads TGCGCCAGCAGCCCGGGACAGGGGGCAGGGGAGCAGTACTTC. Translated, it gives CASSPGQGAGEQYF. Combining the CDR3 with reference TRBV5-1 and TRBJ2-7 gives the whole variable domain KAGVTQTPRYLIKTRGQQVTLSCSPISGHRSVSWYQQTPGQGLQFLFEYFSETQRNKGNFPGRFSGRQFSNSRSEMNVSTLELGDSALYLCASSPGQGAGEQYFGPGTRLTVT.

The chain uses TRBV10-3 and TRBJ1-1; 9 bases align to TRBD1. Germline loops: CDR1 ENHRY, CDR2 SYGVKD. The ends lost 3 bases at V and 6 bases at J; junction bases unmatched: 11. This CDR3 is built from 16 residues. The CDR3 protein is CAISDAAGQGAAEAFF. The CDR3 DNA sequence: TGTGCCATCAGTGACGCGGCGGGACAGGGTGCGGCTGAAGCTTTCTTT.

The genes are TRBV11-2 and TRBJ2-1; possible D gene TRBD1, 6 bases. CDR3 length: 12 amino acids. Trimming cost V 8 bases and J 9 bases, with 14 bases left between them. Germline V lookup: CDR1 SGHAT, CDR2 FQNNGV. The CDR3 loop is CASGGPAGEQFF. The CDR3 region has the DNA TGTGCCAGCGGGGGCCCGGCGGGTGAGCAGTTCTTC. The entire variable domain, with the rest obtained from reference TRBV11-2 and TRBJ2-1, is as follows: EAGVAQSPRYKIIEKRQSVAFWCNPISGHATLYWYQQILGQGPKLLIQFQNNGVVDDSQLPKDRFSAERLKGVDSTLKIQPAKLEDSAVYLCASGGPAGEQFFGPGTRLTVL.

The chain recombines TRBV6-2 or TRBV6-3 with TRBJ2-1; TRBD2 agrees at 8 bases. The trim removed 4 bases at V and 5 bases at J, leaving 7 bases unmatched. This CDR3 is built from 15 residues. Germline values: CDR1 MNHEY, CDR2 SVGEGT. The CDR3 spells CASSLYREGNNEQFF. The CDR3 bases are TGTGCCAGCAGTTTGTACCGGGAGGGGAACAATGAGCAGTTCTTC.

This clone is a singleton in its sample. The gene calls are TRBV3-1 (or the pseudogene TRBV3-2) and TRBJ1-5, with 7 bases that match TRBD1. The germline CDR1 and CDR2 sequences are LGHDT and YNNKEL (reference sequence). This CDR3 is 16 amino acids long. J was trimmed by 1 base and V by 4 bases; bases with no gene match: 7. The DNA for the CDR3 is TGTGCCAGCAGCCGAGGAGCAGGGGGGAGCAATCAGCCCCAGCATTTT. It codes for CASSRGAGGSNQPQHF.

The chain is built from TRBV6-2 or TRBV6-3 and TRBJ1-1, with no clear D. V was cut by 8 bases and J by 0 bases, with 16 bases left in between. Germline-derived CDR1 and CDR2 are MNHEY and SVGEGT. This CDR3 comprises 15 residues. CDR3 DNA: TGTGCCAGCCGCCTGTGGAGGGAATTGAACACTGAAGCTTTCTTT. Protein: CASRLWRELNTEAFF.

The chain carries TRBV30 and TRBJ2-3; D is unclear. Looked up from germline, CDR1 is GTSNPN and CDR2 is SVGIG (reference sequence). The V end lost 3 bases, the J end lost 4 bases, and 20 bases lay between the germline ends. The CDR3 spans 16 residues. The CDR3 loop reads CAWSQRYFSRPDTQYF. CDR3 sequence (DNA): TGTGCCTGGAGCCAAAGATACTTCTCTCGCCCAGATACGCAGTATTTT.

With respect to this clone: This sample includes further DNA sequences coding for the same CDR3. The V gene is TRBV6-5, the J gene TRBJ1-6, with 7 bases aligning to TRBD1. CDR1 is MNHEY, CDR2 SVGAGI, per germline. J lost 7 bases, V lost 0 bases, and 3 bases had no gene match. There are 15 residues in the CDR3. The CDR3 DNA follows: TGTGCCAGCAGTTACTCAGGGACAGTGAATTCACCCCTCCACTTT. Its translation: CASSYSGTVNSPLHF.

The gene calls are TRBV5-6 and TRBJ2-7; possibly TRBD2 for D (6 bases). Germline assignment: CDR1 SGHDT and CDR2 YYEEEE. The CDR3 spans 15 residues. Trimming removed 2 bases at V and 0 bases at J, with 12 bases between. CDR3 sequence reads: CASSFGTLSSYEQYF. CDR3 sequence (DNA): TGTGCCAGCAGCTTTGGGACTCTAAGCTCCTACGAGCAGTACTTC.

The chain recombines TRBV28 with TRBJ2-7; D is undetermined. Looked up from germline, CDR1 is MDHEN and CDR2 is SYDVKM. Trimming took off 7 bases at V and 4 bases at J, with 14 bases between the two ends. This CDR3 spans 13 amino acids. The chain's CDR3 is CASIRYGVYEQYF. As DNA, the CDR3 is TGTGCCAGCATACGGTACGGTGTTTACGAGCAGTACTTC.

The chain has TRBV29-1 and TRBJ1-5; a possible D gene is TRBD1 (5 bases). CDR1 and CDR2 (germline): SQVTM, ANQGSEA. There are 14 residues in the CDR3. Trimming stripped 7 bases from V and 0 bases from J, with 13 bases between. The CDR3 sequence is CSAAMTASNQPQHF. Here the CDR3 DNA reads TGCAGCGCCGCAATGACAGCTAGCAATCAGCCCCAGCATTTT.

The chain has TRBV9 and TRBJ1-2; 8 bases agree with TRBD1. The CDR3 has 15 amino acids. CDR1 is SGDLS, CDR2 YYNGEE, per germline. Unmatched junction bases numbered 7, after V lost 4 bases and J lost 2 bases. CDR3 nucleotide sequence: TGTGCCAGCAGCCCCCGACAGGGGACAAACTATGGCTACACCTTC. Amino acids: CASSPRQGTNYGYTF.

Comment on this clone: One end of the junction is discordant with germline, which a read error may explain. V gene TRBV5-5 combines with J gene TRBJ2-2; 9 nucleotides match TRBD2. From germline, CDR1 is SGHKS and CDR2 YYEKEE (reference sequence). CDR3 length: 18 residues. CDR3 DNA sequence: TGTGCCAGCAGCTTGCAAGGTCTAGGACTAGCGAACGCCGGGGAGCTGTTTTTT. This sequence encodes CASSLQGLGLANAGELFF.